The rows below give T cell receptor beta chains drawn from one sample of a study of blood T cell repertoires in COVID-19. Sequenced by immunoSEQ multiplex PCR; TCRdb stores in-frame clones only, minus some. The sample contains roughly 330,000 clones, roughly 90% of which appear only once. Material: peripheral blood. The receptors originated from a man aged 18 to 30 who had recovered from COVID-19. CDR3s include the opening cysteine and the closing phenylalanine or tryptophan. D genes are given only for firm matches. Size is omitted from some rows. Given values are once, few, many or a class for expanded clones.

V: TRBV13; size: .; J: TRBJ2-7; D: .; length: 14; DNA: TGTGCCAGCAGCGTGACCGGGACATGGGGCGAGCAGTACTTC; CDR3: CASSVTGTWGEQYF
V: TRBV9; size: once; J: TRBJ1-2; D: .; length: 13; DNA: TGTGCCAGCAGCTCCGGACAGTCTCTTGGCTACACCTTC; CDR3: CASSSGQSLGYTF
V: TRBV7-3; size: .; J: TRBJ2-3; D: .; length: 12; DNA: TGTGCCAGCAGCTCTGGCACAGATACGCAGTATTTT; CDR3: CASSSGTDTQYF
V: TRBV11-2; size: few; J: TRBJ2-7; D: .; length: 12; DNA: TGTGCCAGCAGCTCAGTGGCACCGGGGCAGTACTTC; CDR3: CASSSVAPGQYF
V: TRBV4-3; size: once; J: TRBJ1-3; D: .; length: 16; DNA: TGCGCCAGCAGCCAAGACTGGACACTCTCTGGAAACACCATATATTTT; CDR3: CASSQDWTLSGNTIYF
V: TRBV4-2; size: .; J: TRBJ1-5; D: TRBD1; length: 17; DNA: TGTGCCAGCAGCCCCGGGACAGGACTTAATCGTTATCAGCCCCAGCATTTT; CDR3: CASSPGTGLNRYQPQHF
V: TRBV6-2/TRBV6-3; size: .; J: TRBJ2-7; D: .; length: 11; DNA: TGTGCCAGCAGTTATACGGGCGAGCAGTACTTC; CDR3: CASSYTGEQYF
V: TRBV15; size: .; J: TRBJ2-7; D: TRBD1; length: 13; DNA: TGTGCCACAGCCTTTAACAGGGGCCACGAGCAGTACTTC; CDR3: CATAFNRGHEQYF
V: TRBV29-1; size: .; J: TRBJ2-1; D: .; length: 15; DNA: TGCAGCGTTGGTCCGGTCGTAAACCCCCACAATGAGCAGTTCTTC; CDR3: CSVGPVVNPHNEQFF
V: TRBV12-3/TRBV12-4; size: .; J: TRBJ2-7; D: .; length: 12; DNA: TGTGCCAGCAGTCGAGACAGGCACGAGCAGTACTTC; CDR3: CASSRDRHEQYF
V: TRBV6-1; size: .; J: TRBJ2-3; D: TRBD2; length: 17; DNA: TGTGCCAGCAGTGAAGCGGGGGTAGCGGGAGACACAGATACGCAGTATTTT; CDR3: CASSEAGVAGDTDTQYF
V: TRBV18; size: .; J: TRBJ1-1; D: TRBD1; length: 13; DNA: TGTGCCAGCTCCAAAGGGGGCAACACTGAAGCTTTCTTT; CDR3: CASSKGGNTEAFF
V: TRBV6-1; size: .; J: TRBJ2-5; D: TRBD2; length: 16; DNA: TGTGCCAGCAGTGAATCTAGCGGGAGGGCCCAAGAGACCCAGTACTTC; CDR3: CASSESSGRAQETQYF
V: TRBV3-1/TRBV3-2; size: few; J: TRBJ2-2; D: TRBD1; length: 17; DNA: TGTGCCAGCAGCCCACCCCCGCGGACAGGGGGCACCGGGGAGCTGTTTTTT; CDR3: CASSPPPRTGGTGELFF
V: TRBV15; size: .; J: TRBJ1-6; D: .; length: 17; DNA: TGTGCCACCAGCAGAGCAGGGCCCCGGGTGGATGATTCACCCCTCCACTTT; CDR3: CATSRAGPRVDDSPLHF
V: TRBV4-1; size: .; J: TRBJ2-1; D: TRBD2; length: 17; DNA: TGCGCCAGCAGCCAAGAGAATAGCGGGAGCTCCTACAATGAGCAGTTCTTC; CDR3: CASSQENSGSSYNEQFF
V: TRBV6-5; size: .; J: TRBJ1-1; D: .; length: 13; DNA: TGTGCCACCGCGGTGGGGCGAAACACTGAAGCTTTCTTT; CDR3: CATAVGRNTEAFF
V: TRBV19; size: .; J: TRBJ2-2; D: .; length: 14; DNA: TGTGCCAGTAAAAGCCTTTCGAACACCGGGGAGCTGTTTTTT; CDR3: CASKSLSNTGELFF
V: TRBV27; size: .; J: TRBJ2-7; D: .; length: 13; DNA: TGTGCCAGCAGTCCCCGGGTGGCCTACGAGCAGTACTTC; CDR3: CASSPRVAYEQYF
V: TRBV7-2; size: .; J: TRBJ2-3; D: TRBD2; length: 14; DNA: TGTGCCAGCAGCTTCGGCGGGGGGACAGATACGCAGTATTTT; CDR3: CASSFGGGTDTQYF
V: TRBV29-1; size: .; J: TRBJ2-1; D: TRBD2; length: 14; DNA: TGCAGCGCCCCGGGACTAGCGGGAGTCAATGAGCAGTTCTTC; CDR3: CSAPGLAGVNEQFF
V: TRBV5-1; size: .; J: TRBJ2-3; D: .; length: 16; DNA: TGCGCCAGCAGCCCTCCAGGGCATCCTAGCACAGATACGCAGTATTTT; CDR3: CASSPPGHPSTDTQYF
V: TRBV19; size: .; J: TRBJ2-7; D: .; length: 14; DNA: TGTGCCAGTAGTACCCATGACAGCCCCTACGAGCAGTACTTC; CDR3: CASSTHDSPYEQYF
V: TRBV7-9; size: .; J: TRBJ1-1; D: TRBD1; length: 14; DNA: TGTGCCAGCAGCTTAGCGAAGAGACAGGGCGAAGCTTTCTTT; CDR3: CASSLAKRQGEAFF
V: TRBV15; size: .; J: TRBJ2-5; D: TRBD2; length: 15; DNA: TGTGCCACCCGTGGGACTAGTTCGTTTTGGGAGACCCAGTACTTC; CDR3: CATRGTSSFWETQYF
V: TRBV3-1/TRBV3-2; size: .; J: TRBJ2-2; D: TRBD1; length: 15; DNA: TGTGCCAGCAGCCAAGATCAGGGGGCTGCCGGGGAGCTGTTTTTT; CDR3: CASSQDQGAAGELFF
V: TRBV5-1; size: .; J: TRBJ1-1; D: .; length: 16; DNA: TGCGCCAGCAGCTGGAACAGCAAAGCTTCGAACACTGAAGCTTTCTTT; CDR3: CASSWNSKASNTEAFF
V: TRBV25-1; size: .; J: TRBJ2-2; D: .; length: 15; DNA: TGTGCCAGCAGTGAGCTCCAGGGAAGTACCGGGGAGCTGTTTTTT; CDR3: CASSELQGSTGELFF
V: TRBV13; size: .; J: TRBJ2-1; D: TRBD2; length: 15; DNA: TGTGCCAGCAGCTTAGGACTAGCGGGAGTGTATGAGCAGTTCTTC; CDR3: CASSLGLAGVYEQFF
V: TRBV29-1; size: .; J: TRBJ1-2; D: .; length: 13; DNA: TGCAGCGTTCAACCTCGCGGGGGGTTCGGCTACACCTTC; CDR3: CSVQPRGGFGYTF
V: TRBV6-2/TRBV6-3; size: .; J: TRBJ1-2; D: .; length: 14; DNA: TGTGCCAGCAGCGATTCGGGGACTAACTATGGCTACACCTTC; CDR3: CASSDSGTNYGYTF
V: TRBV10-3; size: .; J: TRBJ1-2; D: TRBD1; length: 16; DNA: TGTGCCATCAGCCCGGGACAGCCGTTTTCTAACTATGGCTACACCTTC; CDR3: CAISPGQPFSNYGYTF